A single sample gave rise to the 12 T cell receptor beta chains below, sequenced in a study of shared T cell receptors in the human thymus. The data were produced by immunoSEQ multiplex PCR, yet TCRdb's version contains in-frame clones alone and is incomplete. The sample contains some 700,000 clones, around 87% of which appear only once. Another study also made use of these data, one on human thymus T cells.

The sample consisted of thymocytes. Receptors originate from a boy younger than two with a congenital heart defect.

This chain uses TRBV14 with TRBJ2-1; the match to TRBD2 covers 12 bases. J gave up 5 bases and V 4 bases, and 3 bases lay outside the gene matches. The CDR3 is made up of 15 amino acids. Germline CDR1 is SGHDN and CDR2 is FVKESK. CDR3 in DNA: TGTGCCAGCAGCCCAGGACTAGCGGGGAACAATGAGCAGTTCTTC. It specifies CASSPGLAGNNEQFF.

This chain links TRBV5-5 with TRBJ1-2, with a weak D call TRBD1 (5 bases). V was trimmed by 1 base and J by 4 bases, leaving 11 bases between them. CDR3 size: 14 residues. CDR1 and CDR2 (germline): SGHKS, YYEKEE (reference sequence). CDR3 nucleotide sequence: TGTGCCAGCAGCTTGATGCAGGGAACCTATGGCTACACCTTC. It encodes CASSLMQGTYGYTF.

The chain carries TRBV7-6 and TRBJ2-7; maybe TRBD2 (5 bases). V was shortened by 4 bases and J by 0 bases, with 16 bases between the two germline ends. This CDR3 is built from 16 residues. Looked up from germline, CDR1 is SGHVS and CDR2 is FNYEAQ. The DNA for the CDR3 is TGTGCCAGCAGCTCGAGAGCCAGCGGCCTCTCCTACGAGCAGTACTTC. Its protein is CASSSRASGLSYEQYF.

The DNA of the CDR3 is TGTGCCAGCAGCTTCTGGGGAGAGGATAGCGGGAGAATTGGAAATGAGCAGTTCTTC. The encoded protein is CASSFWGEDSGRIGNEQFF. The chain joins TRBV7-9 to TRBJ2-1; 9 nucleotides line up with TRBD2. V gave up 3 bases and J gave up 7 bases; unmatched junction bases: 19. Germline V gene sequence: CDR1 SEHNR, CDR2 FQNEAQ (reference sequence). CDR3 size: 19 residues.

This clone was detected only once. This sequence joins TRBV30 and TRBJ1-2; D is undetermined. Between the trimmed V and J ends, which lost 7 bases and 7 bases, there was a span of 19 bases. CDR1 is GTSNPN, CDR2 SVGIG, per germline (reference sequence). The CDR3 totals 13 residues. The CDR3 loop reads CAFWRVPFGGYTF. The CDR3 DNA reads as TGTGCCTTCTGGCGGGTGCCCTTTGGTGGCTACACCTTC.

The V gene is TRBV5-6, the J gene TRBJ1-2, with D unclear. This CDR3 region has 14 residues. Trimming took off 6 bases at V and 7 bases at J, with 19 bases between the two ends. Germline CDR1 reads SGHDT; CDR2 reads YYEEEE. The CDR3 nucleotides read TGTGCCAGCAACAACAACGCGGGTCTGGGTGGCTACACCTTC. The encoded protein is CASNNNAGLGGYTF.

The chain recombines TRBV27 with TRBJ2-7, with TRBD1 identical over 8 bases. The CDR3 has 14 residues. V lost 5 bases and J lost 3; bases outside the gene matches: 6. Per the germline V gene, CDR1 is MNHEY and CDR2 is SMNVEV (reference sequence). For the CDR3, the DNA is TGTGCCAGCAGTCCCTGGGACAGGCTCTACGAGCAGTACTTC. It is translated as CASSPWDRLYEQYF.

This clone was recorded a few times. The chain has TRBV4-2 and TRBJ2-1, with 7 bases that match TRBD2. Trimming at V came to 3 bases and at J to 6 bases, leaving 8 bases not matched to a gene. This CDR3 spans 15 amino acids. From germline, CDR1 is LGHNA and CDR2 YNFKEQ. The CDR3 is CASSQARTRINEQFF. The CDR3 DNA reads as TGTGCCAGCAGCCAGGCCAGGACTAGAATCAATGAGCAGTTCTTC.

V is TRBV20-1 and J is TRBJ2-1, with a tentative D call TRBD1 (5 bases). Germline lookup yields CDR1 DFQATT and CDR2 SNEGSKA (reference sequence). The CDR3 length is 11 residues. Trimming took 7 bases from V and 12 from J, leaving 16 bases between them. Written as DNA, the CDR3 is TGCAGTGTTAGGGGCTTTTGCGTGCAGTTCTTC. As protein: CSVRGFCVQFF.

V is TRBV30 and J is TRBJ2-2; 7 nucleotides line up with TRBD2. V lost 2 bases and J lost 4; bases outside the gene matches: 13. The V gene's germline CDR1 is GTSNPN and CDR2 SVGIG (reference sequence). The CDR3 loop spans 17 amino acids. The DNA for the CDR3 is TGTGCCTGGAGTCACGGGAGGACTCCTGGGGTCACCGGGGAGCTGTTTTTT. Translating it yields CAWSHGRTPGVTGELFF.

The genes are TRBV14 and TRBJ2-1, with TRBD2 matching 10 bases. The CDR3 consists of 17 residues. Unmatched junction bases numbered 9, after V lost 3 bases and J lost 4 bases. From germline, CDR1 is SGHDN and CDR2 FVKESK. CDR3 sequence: CASSQSPGLARYNEQFF. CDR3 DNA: TGTGCCAGCAGCCAGTCCCCGGGACTAGCGAGATACAATGAGCAGTTCTTC.

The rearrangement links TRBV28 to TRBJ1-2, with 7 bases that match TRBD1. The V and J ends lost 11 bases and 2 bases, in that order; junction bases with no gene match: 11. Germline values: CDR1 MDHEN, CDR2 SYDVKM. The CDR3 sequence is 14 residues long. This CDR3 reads CAAIGTAQNYGYTF. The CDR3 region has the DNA TGTGCCGCTATCGGGACAGCACAAAACTATGGCTACACCTTC.